This TCR beta chain was obtained from a study of response to subunit inactivated influenza vaccine. The study's findings and limits: There was a suggestion from the authors that each seasonal influenza vaccination recruits few new T cells.

After removal of 1 base from V and 8 bases from J, the junction contained 9 bases not matched to a gene. The length of the CDR3 is 17 residues. Germline lookup yields CDR1 SGHAT and CDR2 FQNNGV. MiXCR, run by TCRdb on the RT-PCR reads, gives a single entry per CDR3 protein. In the table there are over 650,000 distinct CDR3 sequences, around 18% of which are singletons. Concerning this clonotype: Antigen specificity is unknown.

This specimen was PBMCs from blood, taken more than 4 days after vaccination. This sequence joins TRBV11-2 and TRBJ2-1, with 12 bases matching TRBD2. This receptor was taken from a man aged 45 to 65 who received an inactivated influenza vaccine. Here the CDR3 reads CASSLAPASGGDYEQFF. The CDR3 DNA follows: TGTGCCAGCAGCTTAGCCCCCGCTAGCGGGGGGGATTATGAGCAGTTCTTC. Using reference TRBV11-2 and TRBJ2-1 for the parts outside the CDR3, the full variable domain is EAGVAQSPRYKIIEKRQSVAFWCNPISGHATLYWYQQILGQGPKLLIQFQNNGVVDDSQLPKDRFSAERLKGVDSTLKIQPAKLEDSAVYLCASSLAPASGGDYEQFFGPGTRLTVL.